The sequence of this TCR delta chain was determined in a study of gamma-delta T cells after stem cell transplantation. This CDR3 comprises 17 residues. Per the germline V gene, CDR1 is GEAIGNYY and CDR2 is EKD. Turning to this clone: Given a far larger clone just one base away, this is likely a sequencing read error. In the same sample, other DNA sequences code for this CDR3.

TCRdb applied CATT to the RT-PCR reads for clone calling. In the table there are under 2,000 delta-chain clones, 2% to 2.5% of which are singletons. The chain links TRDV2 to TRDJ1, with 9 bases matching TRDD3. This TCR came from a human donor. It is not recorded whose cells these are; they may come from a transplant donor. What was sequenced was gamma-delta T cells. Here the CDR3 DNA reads TGCGCCTGTGACACCCTACTTGGGGATACGGGCGGCGATAAACTCATCTTT. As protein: CACDTLLGDTGGDKLIF.